This T cell receptor (beta chain) was identified in a study of identical twins. Overall study results and limits: Out-of-frame TCR alpha sharing observed in monozygotic twins exceeded model estimates. Its conclusions, products of cross-sectional statistical analysis, did not come from following the same donors. Memory repertoires lacked the insertion deficit that abundant cord blood beta clonotypes showed.

This clonotype was found many times. Its target is unknown. Trimming took 4 bases from V and 2 from J; bases not matched to a gene: 3. This CDR3 spans 14 amino acids. CDR1 is LGHNA, CDR2 YSLEER, per germline. TCRdb redid the calling of the 5' RACE reads with MiXCR, one entry per CDR3 protein. The sample lists hundreds of thousands of distinct CDR3 sequences, under 9% seen once, with around 0.98% in the top ten. This sample also belongs to another study, concerning yellow fever vaccine responses in identical twins.

The sample was PBMCs. The sequence derives from a woman aged 18-30 years in good health. The gene calls are TRBV4-3 and TRBJ2-7; 9 nucleotides match TRBD2. CDR3 bases: TGCGCCAGCAGCCCCGGGACTAGCCCCTACGAGCAGTACTTC. Its translation: CASSPGTSPYEQYF.